The 19 T cell receptor beta chains in this list originate from one sample, sequenced in a study of blood T cells in healthy people across ages. With a J-beta primer mix and a sample-barcoded 5' primer, a second PCR ran about 7 to 11 cycles. In TCRdb, the 5' RACE reads were re-called with MiXCR into one record per CDR3 protein. The sample consists of about 680,000 distinct CDR3 sequences, around 48% of them appearing once. The sample taken for sequencing was blood. The receptors were gathered from a woman aged 55-69 years in good health.

The gene calls are TRBV4-1 and TRBJ2-5, with a weak D call TRBD1 (6 bases). Germline CDR1 reads MGHRA; CDR2 reads YSYEKL. Trimming stripped 4 bases from V and 7 bases from J, with 13 bases between. The CDR3 has 13 amino acids. This CDR3 is CASSLQGSGTQYF. The CDR3 nucleotides read TGCGCCAGCAGCCTACAGGGTAGTGGGACCCAGTACTTC.

The chain recombines TRBV28 with TRBJ2-7, with 7 positions matching TRBD1. The CDR3 loop spans 16 amino acids. The germline V gene has CDR1 MDHEN and CDR2 SYDVKM. J lost 0 bases, V lost 6 bases, and 11 bases had no gene match. The CDR3 region has the DNA TGTGCCAGCAGAACCGGGACAGCAATCAACTCCTACGAGCAGTACTTC. Translating it yields CASRTGTAINSYEQYF. The entire variable domain, with the rest obtained from reference TRBV28 and TRBJ2-7, is as follows: DVKVTQSSRYLVKRTGEKVFLECVQDMDHENMFWYRQDPGLGLRLIYFSYDVKMKEKGDIPEGYSVSREKKERFSLILESASTNQTSMYLCASRTGTAINSYEQYFGPGTRLTVT.

The genes are TRBV20-1 and TRBJ1-2; 7 bases align to TRBD1. Per the germline V gene, CDR1 is DFQATT and CDR2 is SNEGSKA (reference sequence). The junction had 12 bases not matched to a gene; V was cut back by 0 bases and J by 8 bases. The length of the CDR3 is 15 residues. The CDR3 nucleotides read TGCAGTGCTAGAGATAGACAGGGCTTCCTTTGGGGCTACACCTTC. It is translated as CSARDRQGFLWGYTF.

The CDR3 is CASGPLTSGSSYEQYF. Here the CDR3 DNA reads TGCGCCAGCGGCCCACTCACTAGCGGGAGCTCCTACGAGCAGTACTTC. The rearrangement links TRBV5-1 to TRBJ2-7; 11 positions agree with TRBD2. Losses at the gene ends were 7 bases for V and 0 bases for J; bases not matched to a gene: 9. The CDR3 loop spans 16 amino acids. In germline, CDR1 is SGHRS, CDR2 YFSETQ.

This chain connects TRBV2 to TRBJ2-4; a weak D match, TRBD2 (5 bases). Trimming shortened V by 4 bases and J by 0 bases, and 10 bases separated the two germline ends. This CDR3 comprises 15 residues. The germline V gene encodes CDR1 SNHLY and CDR2 FYNNEI. CDR3 sequence: CASSVQRLAKNIQYF. DNA of the CDR3: TGTGCCAGCAGTGTCCAGCGGCTAGCCAAAAACATTCAGTACTTC.

The V and J genes are TRBV2 and TRBJ1-2, with D perhaps TRBD1 (6 bases). Germline V lookup: CDR1 SNHLY, CDR2 FYNNEI. V lost 7 bases and J 6 bases, leaving 12 bases between the germline ends. The CDR3 has 12 amino acids. The CDR3 loop reads CASTPQGDGYTF. Written as DNA, the CDR3 is TGTGCCAGCACCCCACAGGGTGATGGCTACACCTTC.

CDR3 bases: TGCGCCAGCAGCTTGAGTCTTAGTCCAGATACGCAGTATTTT. The encoded protein is CASSLSLSPDTQYF. The rearrangement joins TRBV5-1 to TRBJ2-3; D unclear. V gave up 1 base and J gave up 4 bases, with 10 bases separating them. CDR3 length: 14 residues. Germline V gene data show CDR1 as SGHRS and CDR2 as YFSETQ.

The rearrangement joins TRBV4-2 to TRBJ2-1; 8 bases align to TRBD2. The CDR3 has 14 amino acids. Germline CDR1 is LGHNA and CDR2 is YNFKEQ. The ends lost 6 bases at V and 6 bases at J; junction bases unmatched: 7. CDR3 amino acids: CASRPKREFNEQFF. The CDR3 DNA reads as TGTGCCAGCAGACCAAAGCGGGAGTTCAATGAGCAGTTCTTC.

This clonotype was found a few times. This chain uses TRBV7-8 with TRBJ2-3; maybe TRBD2 (6 bases). The CDR3 loop spans 16 amino acids. Trimming left V 1 base short and J 5 bases short, with 16 bases between. Germline CDR1 is SGHVS and CDR2 is FQNEAQ. The CDR3 reads CASSLVQPGRQDTQYF. CDR3 coding DNA: TGTGCCAGCAGCTTAGTCCAGCCGGGGAGGCAAGATACGCAGTATTTT.

The chain has TRBV20-1 and TRBJ2-3, with D unresolved. V was shortened by 6 bases and J by 2 bases, with 15 bases between the two germline ends. The CDR3 is 14 residues long. Germline V gives CDR1 DFQATT, CDR2 SNEGSKA (reference sequence). The CDR3 spells CSADRSGNTDTQYF. The CDR3, as DNA: TGCAGTGCCGACCGATCAGGAAACACAGATACGCAGTATTTT.

The chain is built from TRBV4-3 and TRBJ2-5; maybe TRBD1 (5 bases). Trimming removed 0 bases from V and 5 bases from J, with 19 bases in between. Germline CDR1 LGHNA, CDR2 YSLEER. CDR3 length: 17 amino acids. The DNA for the CDR3 is TGCGCCAGCAGCCAAGAGTTCGGACCCCTGGACAAGGAGACCCAGTACTTC. Translating it yields CASSQEFGPLDKETQYF.

This clonotype was observed a few times. The junction and the germline gene differ at one end; a read error may be behind it. The CDR3 nucleotides read TGTGCTAGCAGCCCGACTAGTATCACCGGGGAGCTGTTTTTT. It is translated as CASSPTSITGELFF. The J gene is TRBJ2-2, the V gene TRBV7-7; D may be TRBD2 (6 bases). Germline values: CDR1 SSHAT, CDR2 FNYEAQ (reference sequence). The CDR3 loop spans 14 amino acids.

This clonotype was counted once. V gene TRBV27 combines with J gene TRBJ2-1; 8 nucleotides match TRBD1. With 10 bases clipped from V and 6 bases from J, the junction kept 14 bases outside the gene matches. Germline CDR1 MNHEY, CDR2 SMNVEV (reference sequence). This CDR3 has 15 amino acids. The CDR3 region is CATSLTRTGSNEQFF. The CDR3 DNA sequence: TGTGCCACCAGCCTGACCCGGACAGGGAGCAATGAGCAGTTCTTC.

V gene TRBV4-2 combines with J gene TRBJ2-5, with 7 bases fitting TRBD1. Per germline, CDR1 LGHNA and CDR2 YNFKEQ. V gave up 4 bases and J gave up 0 bases; unmatched junction bases: 5. This CDR3 has 15 amino acids. The CDR3 reads CASSPQQGNQETQYF. DNA of the CDR3: TGTGCCAGCAGCCCGCAACAGGGGAACCAAGAGACCCAGTACTTC.

Comment on this clonotype: Sequence at one end of the junction differs from germline and may be a read error. The J gene is TRBJ1-1, the V gene TRBV27, with no clear D. The CDR3 loop spans 15 amino acids. The germline CDR1 and CDR2 sequences are MNHEY and SMNVEV (reference sequence). In nucleotides, the CDR3 is TGTGCCGGCAGTTTGGAAGCAGAACTTAACACTGAAGCTTTCTTT. It is translated as CAGSLEAELNTEAFF.

This clonotype was observed at least ten times. The V gene is TRBV7-2, the J gene TRBJ2-7; D is ambiguous. CDR3 length: 13 residues. V lost 5 bases, J lost 6 bases, and 14 bases lay in between. Per the germline V gene, CDR1 is SGHTA and CDR2 is FQGNSA. CDR3 protein: CASSPTRVREQYF. The CDR3 nucleotides are TGTGCCAGCAGCCCCACCCGGGTCCGCGAGCAGTACTTC.

Details on this clonotype: At one of its ends the junction is not consistent with the germline gene, which may arise from a read error. The rearrangement uses TRBV6-2 or TRBV6-3 and TRBJ1-5, with 8 bases identical to TRBD1. Germline lookup yields CDR1 MNHEY and CDR2 SVGEGT. The CDR3 has 15 amino acids. CDR3 sequence reads: CASSSAGQGNQPQHF. In DNA, the CDR3 is TGTGCCAGCAGTTCGGCCGGACAGGGCAACCAGCCCCAGCATTTT.

This chain joins TRBV27 and TRBJ1-6, with 7 positions matching TRBD1. Unmatched junction bases numbered 6, after V lost 5 bases and J lost 5 bases. This CDR3 is 15 amino acids long. Germline V gene sequence: CDR1 MNHEY, CDR2 SMNVEV (reference sequence). CDR3 sequence reads: CASSQTGRNNSPLHF. Written as DNA, the CDR3 is TGTGCCAGCAGTCAGACAGGGAGAAATAATTCACCCCTCCACTTT.

This sequence joins TRBV12-3 or TRBV12-4 and TRBJ2-1; TRBD1 matches 10 bases. The CDR3 is 19 amino acids. The junction had 21 bases not matched to a gene; V was cut back by 7 bases and J by 6 bases. CDR3 amino acids: CASTPRRTGGSSSLNEQFF. CDR3 DNA sequence: TGTGCCAGCACCCCGCGCCGGACAGGGGGATCGTCCTCCCTCAATGAGCAGTTCTTC.